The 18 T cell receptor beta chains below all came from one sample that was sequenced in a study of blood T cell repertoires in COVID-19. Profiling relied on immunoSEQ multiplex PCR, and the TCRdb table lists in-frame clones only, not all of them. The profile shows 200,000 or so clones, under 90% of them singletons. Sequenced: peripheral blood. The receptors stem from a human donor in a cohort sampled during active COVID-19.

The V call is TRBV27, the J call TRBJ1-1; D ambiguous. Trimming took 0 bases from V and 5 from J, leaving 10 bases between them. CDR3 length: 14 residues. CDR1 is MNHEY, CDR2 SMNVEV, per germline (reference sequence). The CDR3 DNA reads TGTGCCAGCAGTTTATCGTCGCGGGGAACTGAAGCTTTCTTT. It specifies CASSLSSRGTEAFF.

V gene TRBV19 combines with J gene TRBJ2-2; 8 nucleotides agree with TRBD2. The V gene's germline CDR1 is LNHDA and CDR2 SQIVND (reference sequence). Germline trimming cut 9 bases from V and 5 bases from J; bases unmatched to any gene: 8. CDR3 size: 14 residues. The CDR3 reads CASSLAVLTGELFF. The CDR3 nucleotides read TGTGCCAGCTCACTAGCGGTCTTAACCGGGGAGCTGTTTTTT.

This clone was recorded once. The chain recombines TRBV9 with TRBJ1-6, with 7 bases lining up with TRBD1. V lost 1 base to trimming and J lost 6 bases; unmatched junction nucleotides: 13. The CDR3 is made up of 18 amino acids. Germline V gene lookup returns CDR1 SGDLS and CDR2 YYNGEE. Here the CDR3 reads CASSVMSGGSSTNSPLHF. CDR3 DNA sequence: TGTGCCAGCAGCGTAATGTCAGGGGGATCGTCCACTAATTCACCCCTCCACTTT.

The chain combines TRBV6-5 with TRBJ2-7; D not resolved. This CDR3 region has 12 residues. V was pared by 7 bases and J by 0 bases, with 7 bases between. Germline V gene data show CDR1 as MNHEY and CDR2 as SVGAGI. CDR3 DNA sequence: TGTGCCAGCACCGGTTCCTCCTACGAGCAGTACTTC. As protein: CASTGSSYEQYF.

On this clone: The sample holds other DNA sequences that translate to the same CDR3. The CDR3 here is CASSRLAGSNTGELFF. CDR3 DNA: TGCGCCAGCAGCCGCCTGGCGGGATCGAACACCGGGGAGCTGTTTTTT. The chain uses TRBV5-1 and TRBJ2-2; weak D call: TRBD2 (6 bases). V lost 4 bases, J lost 0 bases, and 13 bases lay in between. CDR1 SGHRS and CDR2 YFSETQ come from the germline V gene. CDR3 length: 16 residues.

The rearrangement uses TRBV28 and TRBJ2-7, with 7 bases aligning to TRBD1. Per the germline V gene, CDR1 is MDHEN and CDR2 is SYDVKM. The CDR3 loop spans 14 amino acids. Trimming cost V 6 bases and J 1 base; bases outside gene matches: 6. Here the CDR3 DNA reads TGTGCCAGCAGGCCCGGGGACAGTTCCTACGAGCAGTACTTC. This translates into CASRPGDSSYEQYF. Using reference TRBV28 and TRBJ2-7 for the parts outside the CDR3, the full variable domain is DVKVTQSSRYLVKRTGEKVFLECVQDMDHENMFWYRQDPGLGLRLIYFSYDVKMKEKGDIPEGYSVSREKKERFSLILESASTNQTSMYLCASRPGDSSYEQYFGPGTRLTVT.

CDR3 sequence (DNA): TGTGCCACCAGTGACCCGGGACAGGAAGAGACCCAGTACTTC. It translates to CATSDPGQEETQYF. The chain is built from TRBV24-1 and TRBJ2-5; TRBD1 matches 8 bases. CDR1 and CDR2 (germline): KGHDR, SFDVKD. The CDR3 totals 14 residues. Trimming removed 4 bases from V and 3 bases from J; junction bases left unmatched: 3.

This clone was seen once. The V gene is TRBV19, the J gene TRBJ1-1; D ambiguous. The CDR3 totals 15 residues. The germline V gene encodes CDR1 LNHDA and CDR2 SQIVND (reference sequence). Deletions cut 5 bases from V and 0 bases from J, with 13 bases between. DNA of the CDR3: TGTGCCAGTAGTGGGTCGGGTTTTATGAACACTGAAGCTTTCTTT. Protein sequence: CASSGSGFMNTEAFF.

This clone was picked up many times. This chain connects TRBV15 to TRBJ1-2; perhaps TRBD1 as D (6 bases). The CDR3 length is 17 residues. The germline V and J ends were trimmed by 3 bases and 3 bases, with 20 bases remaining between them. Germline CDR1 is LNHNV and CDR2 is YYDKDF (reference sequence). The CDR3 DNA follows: TGTGCCACCAGCAGGGCCTACCAGACAGGAAAGGACTATGGCTACACCTTC. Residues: CATSRAYQTGKDYGYTF.

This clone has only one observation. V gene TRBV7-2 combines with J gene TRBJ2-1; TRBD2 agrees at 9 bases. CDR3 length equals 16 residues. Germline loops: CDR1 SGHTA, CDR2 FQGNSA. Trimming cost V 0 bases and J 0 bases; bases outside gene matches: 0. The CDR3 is CASSLASGSSYNEQFF. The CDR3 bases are TGTGCCAGCAGCTTAGCTAGCGGGAGCTCCTACAATGAGCAGTTCTTC.

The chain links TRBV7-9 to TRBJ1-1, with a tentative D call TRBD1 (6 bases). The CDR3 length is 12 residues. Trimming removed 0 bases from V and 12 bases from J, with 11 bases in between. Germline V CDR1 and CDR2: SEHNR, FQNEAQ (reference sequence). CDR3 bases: TGTGCCAGCAGCTTAGCGGCAGGGGAGACTTTCTTT. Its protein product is CASSLAAGETFF.

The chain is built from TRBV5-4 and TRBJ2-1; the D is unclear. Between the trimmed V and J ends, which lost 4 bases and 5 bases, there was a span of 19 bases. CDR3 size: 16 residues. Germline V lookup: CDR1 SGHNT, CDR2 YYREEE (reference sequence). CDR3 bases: TGTGCCAGCAGCCCTAACCCGACTCGACGTAACAATGAGCAGTTCTTC. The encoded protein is CASSPNPTRRNNEQFF.

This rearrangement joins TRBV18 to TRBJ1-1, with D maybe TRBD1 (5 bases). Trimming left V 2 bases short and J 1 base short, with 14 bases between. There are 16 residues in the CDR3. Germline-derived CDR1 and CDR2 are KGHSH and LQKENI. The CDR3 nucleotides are TGTGCCAGCTCACCAAGGGCAGGGTCTCGGAACACTGAAGCTTTCTTT. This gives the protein CASSPRAGSRNTEAFF.

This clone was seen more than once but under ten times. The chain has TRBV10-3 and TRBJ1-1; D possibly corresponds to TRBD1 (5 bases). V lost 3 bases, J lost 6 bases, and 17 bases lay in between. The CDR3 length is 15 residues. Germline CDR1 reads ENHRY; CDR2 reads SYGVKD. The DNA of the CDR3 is TGTGCCATCAGTGAAGCAAGACAGTCTTCCGCTGAAGCTTTCTTT. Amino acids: CAISEARQSSAEAFF.

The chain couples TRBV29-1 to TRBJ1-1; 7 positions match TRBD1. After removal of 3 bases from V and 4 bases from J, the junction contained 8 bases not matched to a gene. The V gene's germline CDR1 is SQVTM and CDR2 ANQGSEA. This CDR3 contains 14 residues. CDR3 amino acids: CSVEKGAVGTEAFF. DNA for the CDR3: TGCAGCGTTGAGAAGGGGGCGGTGGGCACTGAAGCTTTCTTT.

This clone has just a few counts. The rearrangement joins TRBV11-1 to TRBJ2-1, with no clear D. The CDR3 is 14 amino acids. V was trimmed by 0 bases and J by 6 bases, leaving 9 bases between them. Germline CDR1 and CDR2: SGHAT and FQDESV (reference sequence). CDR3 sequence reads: CASSLAPQRNEQFF. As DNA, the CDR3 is TGTGCCAGCAGCTTAGCGCCCCAGCGCAATGAGCAGTTCTTC. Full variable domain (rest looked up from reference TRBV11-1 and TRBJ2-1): EAEVAQSPRYKITEKSQAVAFWCDPISGHATLYWYRQILGQGPELLVQFQDESVVDDSQLPKDRFSAERLKGVDSTLKIQPAELGDSAMYLCASSLAPQRNEQFFGPGTRLTVL.

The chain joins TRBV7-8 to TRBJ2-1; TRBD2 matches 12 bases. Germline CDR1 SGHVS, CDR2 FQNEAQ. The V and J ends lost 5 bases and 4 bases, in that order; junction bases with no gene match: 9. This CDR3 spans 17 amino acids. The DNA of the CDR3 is TGTGCCAGCAGCCCCGGTTGGACTAGCGGGGCTTACAATGAGCAGTTCTTC. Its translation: CASSPGWTSGAYNEQFF.

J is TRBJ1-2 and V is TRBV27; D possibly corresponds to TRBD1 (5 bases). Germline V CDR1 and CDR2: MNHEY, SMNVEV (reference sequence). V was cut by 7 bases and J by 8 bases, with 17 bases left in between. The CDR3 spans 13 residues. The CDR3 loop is CASNRLGHDGYTF. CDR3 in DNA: TGTGCCAGCAATAGATTAGGACATGACGGCTACACCTTC.